This TCR beta chain was recovered during a study of control samples from healthy donors and cancer patients. Trimming stripped 4 bases from V and 2 bases from J, with 19 bases between. Germline V gene data show CDR1 as KGHDR and CDR2 as SFDVKD. The CDR3 has 17 residues. The table came from immunoSEQ multiplex PCR; TCRdb's copy has only in-frame clones and leaves some out. This table holds more than 100,000 clones, about 93% found once. The chain is built from TRBV24-1 and TRBJ2-5, with D perhaps TRBD1 (6 bases). Sequencing was performed on blood. The sequence derives from a man aged 18-30 years in good health. The CDR3 DNA is TGTGCCACCAGTGAAACAGGGCCCGGCGCAGCTCAAGAGACCCAGTACTTC. Translating gives CATSETGPGAAQETQYF.